This TCR beta chain was captured in a study of T cell repertoires in cytomegalovirus infection. From the reads, TCRdb called clonotypes with MiXCR, one entry per CDR3 protein. The data show 450,000 to 600,000 distinct CDR3 sequences, roughly a third seen once. Relative to its sample, this clonotype is medium-sized. Antigen unknown. The CDR3 sequence is 15 residues long. V lost 2 bases, J lost 9 bases, and 7 bases stayed unmatched. Germline CDR1 is SGHVS and CDR2 is FQNEAQ. The specimen comprised cultured PBMCs, sampled from culture after CMV antigen stimulation. V is TRBV7-8 and J is TRBJ1-6; 7 bases line up with TRBD1. The sequence derives from a human donor in good health (CMV status not recorded). Some clones in this sample may be carry-over from other donors' samples. The CDR3 is CASSLRQGWGSPLHF. CDR3 DNA: TGTGCCAGCAGCTTACGACAGGGTTGGGGTTCACCCCTCCACTTT.